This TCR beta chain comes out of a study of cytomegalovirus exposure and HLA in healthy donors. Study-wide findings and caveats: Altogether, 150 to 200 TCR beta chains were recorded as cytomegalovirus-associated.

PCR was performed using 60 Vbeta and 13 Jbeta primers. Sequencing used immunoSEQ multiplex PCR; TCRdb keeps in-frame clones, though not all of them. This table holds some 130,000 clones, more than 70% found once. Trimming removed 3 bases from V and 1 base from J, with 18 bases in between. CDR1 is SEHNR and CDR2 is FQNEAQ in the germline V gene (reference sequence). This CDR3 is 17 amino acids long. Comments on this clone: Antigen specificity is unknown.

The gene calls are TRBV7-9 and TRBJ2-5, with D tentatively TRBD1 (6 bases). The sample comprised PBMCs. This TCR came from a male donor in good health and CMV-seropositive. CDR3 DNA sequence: TGTGCCAGCAGCTTCCCGGACAGCCCCGTTTCCCAAGAGACCCAGTACTTC. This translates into CASSFPDSPVSQETQYF.